The present entry profiles one TCR beta chain with its context. This entry comes from a study of blood T cell repertoires in COVID-19. About the research overall: The cDNA or gDNA used as material had been derived from T cells, B-cell-depleted T cells, or PBMCs.

Profiled with immunoSEQ multiplex PCR; TCRdb holds only in-frame clones, not every one. The sample yields around 260,000 clones, roughly four fifths seen once. The specimen was peripheral blood. This receptor was identified in a person aged 70 to 80 with COVID-19, enrolled during active disease.

CDR3 in DNA: TGTGCCAGCAGCAATAGCGGGGAGCGGTCCGACGAGACCCAGTACTTC. It translates to CASSNSGERSDETQYF. This chain joins TRBV14 and TRBJ2-5, with TRBD2 matching over 8 bases. V trimming: 5 bases; J trimming: 5 bases; junction bases outside the gene matches: 13. The germline gives CDR1 SGHDN, CDR2 FVKESK. The CDR3 is made up of 16 amino acids.